This entry features one T cell receptor (beta chain) sequence. What it recognizes is unknown. This record belongs to a study of T cells in localized non-small cell lung cancer. Study-level points and caveats: It remains possible that heterogeneity exists, since only one tumor region was sequenced. Compared with tumor, uninvolved adjacent lung displayed greater T cell clonality, ranking highest overall. For the top 100 tumor clones, a median roughly 55 also appeared in adjacent lung.

Sequencing used immunoSEQ multiplex PCR; TCRdb keeps in-frame clones, though not all of them. The table shows a few thousand clones, with approximately 23% occurring only once. Researchers cut adjacent lung at least 2 cm from the tumor margin, and it showed no atypia. The trim removed 3 bases at V and 3 bases at J, leaving 7 bases unmatched. Germline lookup yields CDR1 GTSNPN and CDR2 SVGIG (reference sequence). The CDR3 runs to 14 residues. The material was normal lung tissue next to the tumor, obtained before any cancer treatment. The chain has TRBV30 and TRBJ2-5, with 7 nucleotides matching TRBD1. The TCR originated in a woman aged 35-75 years with stage I lung adenocarcinoma. The CDR3 DNA follows: TGTGCCTGGAGGAGGAGACAGGGTAAAGAGACCCAGTACTTC. This gives the protein CAWRRRQGKETQYF.